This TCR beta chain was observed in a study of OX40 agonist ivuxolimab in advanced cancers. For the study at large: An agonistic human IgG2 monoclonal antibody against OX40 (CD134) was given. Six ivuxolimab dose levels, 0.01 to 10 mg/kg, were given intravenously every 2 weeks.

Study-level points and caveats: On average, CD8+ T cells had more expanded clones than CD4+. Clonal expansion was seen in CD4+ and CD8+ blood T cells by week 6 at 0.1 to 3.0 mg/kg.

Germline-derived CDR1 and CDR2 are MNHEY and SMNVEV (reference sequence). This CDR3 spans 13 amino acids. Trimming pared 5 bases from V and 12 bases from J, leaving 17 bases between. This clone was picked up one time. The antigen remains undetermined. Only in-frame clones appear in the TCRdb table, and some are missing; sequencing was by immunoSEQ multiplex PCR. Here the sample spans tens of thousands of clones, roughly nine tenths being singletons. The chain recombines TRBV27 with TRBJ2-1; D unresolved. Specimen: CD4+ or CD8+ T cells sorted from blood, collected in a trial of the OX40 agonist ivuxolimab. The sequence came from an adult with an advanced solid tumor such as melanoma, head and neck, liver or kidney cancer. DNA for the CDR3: TGTGCCAGCAGTGGTATGGACCTCTCAGGGCAGTTCTTC. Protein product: CASSGMDLSGQFF.